What follows describes a single T cell receptor beta chain. Its specificity is not known. Germline V gene lookup returns CDR1 SNHLY and CDR2 FYNNEI. V was trimmed by 7 bases and J by 5 bases, leaving 14 bases between them. CDR3 length equals 14 residues. Stated treatment: oral pan-JAK inhibitor, 5-10 mg twice daily. The data were taken from a study of CD8+ T cells in alopecia areata. About the study: Tofacitinib ran for 6 to 18 months before 6 months off drug.

Findings and caveats of the study: While tofacitinib was given, many expanded lesional clones persisted in scalp and blood. Possibly as an HLA-related effect, TCR sharing across patients appeared less clear than in mice. Scalp clonality, together with expanded CD8+ clones among the top 100, fell significantly with tofacitinib.

Once RNA had been extracted, it was reverse transcribed into cDNA to act as the sequencing template. The assay was immunoSEQ multiplex PCR, and TCRdb's table has in-frame clones only and misses some. The profile shows over 250,000 clones, 60% of them singletons. This chain connects TRBV2 to TRBJ1-4, with D perhaps matching TRBD1 (6 bases). The receptor was derived from a human donor with alopecia areata. The material sequenced was CD4+ T cells sorted from blood, taken at week 52, from a patient treated with tofacitinib. The CDR3 bases are TGTGCCAGCAATACCGGGACATCCAATGAAAAACTGTTTTTT. It specifies CASNTGTSNEKLFF.